This T cell receptor (beta chain) was sequenced in a study of memory CD4+ T cells and cytomegalovirus serostatus (dated by TCRdb to between 2018 and 2021). A note on the overall study: The cohort comprised 33 healthy Belgian adults, 9 CMV seropositive and roughly 24 CMV seronegative. CD4+ memory TCRbeta repertoires of a Belgian cohort with known cytomegalovirus serostatus were sequenced in order to replicate a published TCR-based CMV serostatus classifier. Points the paper makes about the study in general: A median bootstrapped AUC of almost 0.96 with a 95% CI of 0.76-1.00 was achieved on the Belgian cohort by the original-framework classifier. Only CD4+CD45RO+ memory cells were sequenced, in contrast to the original study, which included naive and memory CD4+ and CD8+ populations. Among the 150 to 200 previously reported CMV-associated TCRbeta sequences, approximately 70 showed up in the CD4+ memory repertoires, with each one found in between one and five individuals. For predicting CMV serostatus, the median bootstrapped AUC was roughly 0.96 using the original framework and 0.91 using a US-trained random forest. The results were interpreted as suggesting that the CMV-associated TCR signature is largely present in the CD4+ memory repertoire.

A FACSAria II was used to sort memory CD4+ T cells, defined as single viable CD3+CD4+CD8-CD45RO+ cells. CMV serostatus was assessed using a Roche Elecsys assay, by which serum IgG against CMV pp150, pp28, p38 and p52 was detected. Following thawing, total CD4+ T cells were enriched through positive selection using CD4 magnetic microbeads. The samples came from a separate study whose specific focus was interrogating the CD4+ T cell memory repertoire. Peripheral blood mononuclear cells were isolated and cryopreserved according to standard operating procedures, and serum was kept at -80 degrees C. Staining used CD3-PerCP (BW264/56), CD4-APC (RPA-T4), CD45RO-PE (UCHT1) and CD8-Pacific Orange (3B5) antibodies, with Sytox blue excluding non-viable cells. The Quick-DNA Microprep Kit was used to extract genomic DNA from the sorted cells. TCRbeta DNA was amplified with the immunoSEQ hsTCRbeta kit following the manufacturer's protocol. An Illumina MiSeq instrument was used to sequence the TCRbeta libraries. Per the original workflow: Following removal of out-of-frame sequences, about 2,200,000 distinct TCRbeta sequences were retained, with an average of roughly 67,000 per individual. Each individual was scored according to the count of 164 previously reported CMV-associated TCRbeta sequences and the total productive distinct TCRbeta count. A beta-binomial model was reimplemented in Python, and random forests from scikit-learn, run with default parameters, were trained on data from the US cohort. Classifier performance on the Belgian cohort was reported as the median AUC with percentile confidence intervals calculated over 10,000 bootstrap iterations. TCRdb's version of the immuneACCESS table is confined to in-frame rearrangements and falls short of the full clone set. An unresolved V gene accounts for under half of the shortfall where checked; the remainder is of unknown origin. That table gives V, J and clone size, and the DNA gave D and trimming. This sample is represented by about 41,000 clones; roughly 80% of them were singletons. The top ten clonotypes cover about 0.79% of the sample.

Of note for this clone: Its antigen remains unidentified. No base-level quality is on record; no much larger clone is a single base apart.

CDR1 SEHNR and CDR2 FQNEAQ were looked up in the germline V gene (reference sequence). At the junction V is shortened by 10 bases and J by 4 bases, with 13 bases in between. Including cysteine and phenylalanine, the CDR3 has 12 amino acids. The CDR3 DNA has 36 bases and is translated from base 1. The V and J genes are TRBV7-9 and TRBJ1-2, with the D gene call left open. The sequence was collected from an adult in good health and CMV-seronegative. Material for sequencing was memory CD4+ T cells from blood. The CDR3: CATRNDPYGYTF. The DNA sequence reads TGTGCCACCCGGAACGATCCCTATGGCTACACCTTC.